Presented here are 12 T cell receptor beta chains from one specimen sequenced in a study of T cell responses to AZD1222 COVID-19 vaccine. The method was immunoSEQ multiplex PCR; TCRdb's version includes in-frame clones alone and lacks a portion of them. The data show 70,000 to 90,000 clones, with around 86% seen just once and about 17% held by the top ten. The sequences come from peripheral blood, collected 28 days after the second AZD1222 dose. All receptors derive from an adult who received the AZD1222 COVID-19 vaccine.

The gene calls are TRBV5-1 and TRBJ1-5; a possible D gene is TRBD1 (6 bases). The CDR3 loop spans 15 amino acids. V was clipped by 0 bases and J by 5 bases, with 12 bases between them. Germline assignment: CDR1 SGHRS and CDR2 YFSETQ. CDR3 DNA sequence: TGCGCCAGCAGCTTGGAACAGGGCAGAGATCAGCCCCAGCATTTT. Protein: CASSLEQGRDQPQHF. Combining the CDR3 with reference TRBV5-1 and TRBJ1-5 gives the whole variable domain KAGVTQTPRYLIKTRGQQVTLSCSPISGHRSVSWYQQTPGQGLQFLFEYFSETQRNKGNFPGRFSGRQFSNSRSEMNVSTLELGDSALYLCASSLEQGRDQPQHFGDGTRLSIL.

J is TRBJ2-5 and V is TRBV24-1; D is possibly TRBD2 (7 bases). The CDR3 totals 14 residues. V was pared by 2 bases and J by 5 bases, with 11 bases between. Looked up from germline, CDR1 is KGHDR and CDR2 is SFDVKD. The CDR3 coding sequence is TGTGCCACCAGTGATTCCGGGGGGCTTGAGACCCAGTACTTC. Translated, it gives CATSDSGGLETQYF.

Details on this clone: Other DNA sequences in this specimen translate into the identical CDR3. The chain links TRBV5-1 to TRBJ1-1; D is undetermined. The CDR3 length is 13 residues. Germline V gene lookup returns CDR1 SGHRS and CDR2 YFSETQ. V was shortened by 4 bases and J by 2 bases, with 9 bases between the two germline ends. This chain's CDR3 is CASSLGLNTEAFF. CDR3 nucleotides: TGCGCCAGCAGCCTAGGACTTAACACTGAAGCTTTCTTT.

The chain has TRBV11-3 and TRBJ2-2; a weak D match, TRBD2 (7 bases). CDR1 and CDR2 (germline): SGHNT, YENEEA. Trimming took off 2 bases at V and 4 bases at J, with 14 bases between the two ends. This CDR3 contains 16 residues. CDR3 protein: CASSLRGASGTGELFF. CDR3 in DNA: TGTGCCAGCAGCTTAAGGGGGGCTAGCGGCACCGGGGAGCTGTTTTTT.

This chain connects TRBV11-2 to TRBJ2-7, with 7 nucleotides matching TRBD2. The germline gives CDR1 SGHAT, CDR2 FQNNGV. J gave up 0 bases and V 4 bases, and 9 bases lay outside the gene matches. CDR3 length equals 16 residues. CDR3 region: CASSSRERGVSYEQYF. The CDR3 coding sequence is TGTGCCAGCAGCTCCCGAGAGCGGGGCGTCTCCTACGAGCAGTACTTC.

V and J are TRBV28 and TRBJ2-7; D is perhaps TRBD1 (6 bases). The CDR3 is 17 amino acids. V lost 6 bases to trimming and J lost 0 bases, with 21 bases between them. Germline loops: CDR1 MDHEN, CDR2 SYDVKM. CDR3 nucleotide sequence: TGTGCCAGCAGCTCTTCCCCTCTTGGCAGGGGCTCCTACGAGCAGTACTTC. This translates into CASSSSPLGRGSYEQYF.

The chain employs TRBV30 and TRBJ1-5; possibly TRBD1 for D (5 bases). Looked up from germline, CDR1 is GTSNPN and CDR2 is SVGIG (reference sequence). The CDR3 totals 15 residues. The ends were cut back, 4 bases at V and 1 base at J, with 14 bases in the middle. DNA of the CDR3: TGTGCCTGGAACAAAGGGGACGGGAGCAATCAGCCCCAGCATTTT. This codes for CAWNKGDGSNQPQHF.

The V and J genes are TRBV10-1 and TRBJ1-1; possible D gene TRBD1, 5 bases. Trimming shortened V by 0 bases and J by 1 base, and 18 bases separated the two germline ends. The CDR3 loop spans 18 amino acids. Germline CDR1 WNHNN, CDR2 SYGVQD (reference sequence). The DNA of the CDR3 is TGCGCCAGCAGTGAGTCGCCCGGGACTTTCCCCCCGAACACTGAAGCTTTCTTT. Translated: CASSESPGTFPPNTEAFF.

V is TRBV4-2 and J is TRBJ1-2; 7 bases align to TRBD1. The CDR3 totals 14 residues. Germline V gene data show CDR1 as LGHNA and CDR2 as YNFKEQ. The V gene end was trimmed by 1 base and the J gene end by 7 bases; junction bases not matched to a gene: 6. For the CDR3, the DNA is TGTGCCAGCAGCCAAGGGGACAGCGATGGTGGCTACACCTTC. It codes for CASSQGDSDGGYTF.

The chain has TRBV28 and TRBJ1-2, with D unresolved. Germline lookup yields CDR1 MDHEN and CDR2 SYDVKM. The CDR3 contains 12 residues. The V gene lost 6 bases and the J gene lost 2 bases, with 7 bases spanning the gap. The CDR3 spells CASRPRNYGYTF. As DNA, the CDR3 is TGTGCCAGCAGACCTCGCAACTATGGCTACACCTTC.

The rearrangement links TRBV2 to TRBJ1-4; D remains unclear. CDR1 is SNHLY, CDR2 FYNNEI, per germline. The CDR3 extends over 14 amino acids. V lost 4 bases and J lost 2, with 8 bases in between. In DNA, the CDR3 is TGTGCCAGCAGTGTGGTGATCACTAATGAAAAACTGTTTTTT. Translated, it gives CASSVVITNEKLFF.

This CDR3 is CASSSTWGGSVTEAFF. The CDR3 DNA follows: TGTGCCAGTAGTTCCACCTGGGGGGGCTCGGTCACTGAAGCTTTCTTT. The chain employs TRBV19 and TRBJ1-1; tentatively, D is TRBD1 (6 bases). The CDR3 totals 16 residues. Germline loops: CDR1 LNHDA, CDR2 SQIVND (reference sequence). The V end was cut by 5 bases, the J end by 4 bases, with 20 bases between.